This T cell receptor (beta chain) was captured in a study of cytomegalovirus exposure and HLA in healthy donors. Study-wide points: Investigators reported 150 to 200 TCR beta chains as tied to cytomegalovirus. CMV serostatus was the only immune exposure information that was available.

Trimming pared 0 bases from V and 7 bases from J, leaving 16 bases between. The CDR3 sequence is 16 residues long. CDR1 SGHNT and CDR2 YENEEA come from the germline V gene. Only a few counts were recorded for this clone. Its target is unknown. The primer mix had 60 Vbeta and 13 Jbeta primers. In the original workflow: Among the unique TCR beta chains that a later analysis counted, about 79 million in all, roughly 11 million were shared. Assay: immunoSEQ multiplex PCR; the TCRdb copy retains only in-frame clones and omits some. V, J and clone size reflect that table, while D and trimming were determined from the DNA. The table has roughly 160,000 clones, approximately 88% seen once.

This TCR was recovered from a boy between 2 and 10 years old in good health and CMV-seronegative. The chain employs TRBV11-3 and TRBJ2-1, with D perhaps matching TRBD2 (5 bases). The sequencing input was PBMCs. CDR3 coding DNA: TGTGCCAGCAGCTTAGAAGTCGGGGAGTTGAGAAATGAGCAGTTCTTC. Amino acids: CASSLEVGELRNEQFF.